Following are 22 T cell receptor beta chains from one sample sequenced in a study of cytomegalovirus exposure and HLA in healthy donors. The PCR used 60 Vbeta and 13 Jbeta primers. Assay used: immunoSEQ multiplex PCR; TCRdb lists only in-frame clones, some missing. The table has 100,000 or so clones, approximately 77% seen once. The sequenced sample consisted of PBMCs. The receptors were gathered from a human donor in good health.

The chain recombines TRBV7-2 with TRBJ1-5; D unclear. CDR3 size: 14 residues. The V gene lost 5 bases and the J gene lost 2 bases, with 10 bases spanning the gap. Germline V gives CDR1 SGHTA, CDR2 FQGNSA. The CDR3 DNA reads TGTGCCAGCAGCCTCCCCCAGGGCAATCAGCCCCAGCATTTT. Its translation is CASSLPQGNQPQHF.

The V and J genes are TRBV12-1 and TRBJ2-3; the D call of TRBD2 is as the table states it, not checked on the DNA. TRBV12-1 is shown as a pseudogene. CDR3 length: 18 amino acids. The CDR3 region has the DNA TGTGCCAGCAGCTTTGTTCTAGCGGGAGGGCCCAGACCAGATACGCAGTATTTT. Translation: CASSFVLAGGPRPDTQYF.

This clone has a handful of counts. The rearrangement uses TRBV27 and TRBJ2-2; 14 bases line up with TRBD2. CDR3 size: 16 residues. Germline V CDR1 and CDR2: MNHEY, SMNVEV (reference sequence). Trimming removed 5 bases from V and 7 bases from J; junction bases left unmatched: 6. This CDR3 reads CASSIWTSGGIGELFF. The CDR3 DNA is TGTGCCAGCAGTATATGGACTAGCGGGGGGATCGGGGAGCTGTTTTTT.

The CDR3, as DNA: TGTGCCAGCAGCTTGGAGGGGGGGCGAACTTACTACGAGCAGTACTTC. Translation: CASSLEGGRTYYEQYF. The chain is built from TRBV5-4 and TRBJ2-7, with D maybe TRBD2 (7 bases). Deletions cut 0 bases from V and 3 bases from J, with 16 bases between. Looked up from germline, CDR1 is SGHNT and CDR2 is YYREEE (reference sequence). This CDR3 is built from 16 residues.

The chain employs TRBV5-1 and TRBJ2-5; D is possibly TRBD2 (5 bases). The length of the CDR3 is 15 residues. Trimming took off 0 bases at V and 0 bases at J, with 9 bases between the two ends. The germline CDR1 and CDR2 sequences are SGHRS and YFSETQ. CDR3 coding DNA: TGCGCCAGCAGCTTGGCCGTCGGGAACCAAGAGACCCAGTACTTC. Encoded protein: CASSLAVGNQETQYF.

This clone was detected a few times. V and J are TRBV9 and TRBJ1-1; a weak D match, TRBD1 (6 bases). Trimming cost V 3 bases and J 0 bases, with 12 bases left between them. Germline V gene sequence: CDR1 SGDLS, CDR2 YYNGEE. The CDR3 runs to 15 residues. The chain's CDR3 is CASSGEGDVNTEAFF. CDR3 in DNA: TGTGCCAGCAGCGGAGAGGGGGATGTGAACACTGAAGCTTTCTTT.

Here the CDR3 DNA reads TGTGCCAGCAGCGGGGTAGGGGGTCAGCCCCAGCATTTT. This encodes CASSGVGGQPQHF. The chain employs TRBV7-9 and TRBJ1-5; the D gene is possibly TRBD1 (6 bases). The CDR3 extends over 13 amino acids. With 5 bases removed from V and 6 bases from J, the gap between germline ends came to 11 bases. Germline-derived CDR1 and CDR2 are SEHNR and FQNEAQ (reference sequence). The complete variable domain, with remaining parts taken from reference TRBV7-9 and TRBJ1-5, reads DTGVSQNPRHKITKRGQNVTFRCDPISEHNRLYWYRQTLGQGPEFLTYFQNEAQLEKSRLLSDRFSAERPKGSFSTLEIQRTEQGDSAMYLCASSGVGGQPQHFGDGTRLSIL.

To note about this clone: The sample carries other DNA sequences with the same CDR3. The chain couples TRBV19 to TRBJ1-1; TRBD1 is a possible D gene (5 bases). CDR3 length equals 13 residues. V was trimmed by 3 bases and J by 3 bases, leaving 8 bases between them. Germline CDR1 LNHDA, CDR2 SQIVND (reference sequence). Here the CDR3 DNA reads TGTGCCAGTAGTATTGACAGAGACACTGAAGCTTTCTTT. Encoded protein: CASSIDRDTEAFF.

The V call is TRBV5-1, the J call TRBJ1-1; TRBD1 might be the D (6 bases). Per germline, CDR1 SGHRS and CDR2 YFSETQ. The V end was cut by 1 base, the J end by 5 bases, with 12 bases between. This CDR3 contains 14 residues. The CDR3 bases are TGCGCCAGCAGCTTGAACACCCAGGGGACTGAAGCTTTCTTT. Translating it yields CASSLNTQGTEAFF.

This clone turned up a few times. This chain uses TRBV7-3 with TRBJ2-1; TRBD1 is a possible D gene (7 bases). The CDR3 is 15 amino acids. V gave up 3 bases and J gave up 9 bases, with 18 bases separating them. In germline, CDR1 is SGHTA, CDR2 FQGTGA. CDR3 protein: CASSFLATPGGEQFF. The CDR3 DNA is TGTGCCAGCAGCTTTCTAGCGACCCCAGGGGGTGAGCAGTTCTTC.

The J gene is TRBJ2-6, the V gene TRBV7-6; D is possibly TRBD1 (6 bases). V lost 1 base and J lost 0, with 16 bases in between. CDR1 SGHVS and CDR2 FNYEAQ come from the germline V gene. The length of the CDR3 is 19 residues. The CDR3 region is CASSLGQQGSISGANVLTF. CDR3 sequence (DNA): TGTGCCAGCAGCTTAGGGCAACAGGGTTCTATCTCTGGGGCCAACGTCCTGACTTTC.

This clone has just one count. The chain links TRBV6-5 to TRBJ1-1; D gene ambiguous. This CDR3 is 16 amino acids long. CDR1 and CDR2 (germline): MNHEY, SVGAGI. The V end was cut by 0 bases, the J end by 0 bases, with 11 bases between. The CDR3 loop reads CASSYSQDLVNTEAFF. The CDR3, as DNA: TGTGCCAGCAGTTACTCGCAGGATTTGGTGAACACTGAAGCTTTCTTT.

The genes are TRBV20-1 and TRBJ2-7; D is uncertain. CDR3 length: 11 amino acids. Trimming took 4 bases from V and 6 from J, leaving 10 bases between them. Germline assignment: CDR1 DFQATT and CDR2 SNEGSKA (reference sequence). CDR3 sequence (DNA): TGCAGTGCTATTCTCCTACTCGAGCAGTACTTC. Protein sequence: CSAILLLEQYF.

The chain carries TRBV5-8 and TRBJ1-2; D possibly corresponds to TRBD1 (5 bases). Germline CDR1 is SGHTS and CDR2 is YDEGEE. The CDR3 length is 13 residues. The ends were cut back, 2 bases at V and 1 base at J, with 6 bases in the middle. The CDR3, as DNA: TGTGCCAGCAGCTTACAGGATAACTATGGCTACACCTTC. Translated: CASSLQDNYGYTF.

CDR3 loop: CASSDGWPMYNEQFF. The CDR3 bases are TGTGCCAGCAGTGATGGCTGGCCAATGTACAATGAGCAGTTCTTC. This rearrangement joins TRBV6-1 to TRBJ2-1; the D is unclear. In germline, CDR1 is MNHNS, CDR2 SASEGT. The CDR3 loop spans 15 amino acids. Trimming took 3 bases from V and 4 from J, leaving 13 bases between them.

J is TRBJ2-3 and V is TRBV18; 9 bases align to TRBD2. V shed 5 bases and J 1 base; nucleotides not matched to a gene: 4. The CDR3 length is 15 residues. Germline assignment: CDR1 KGHSH and CDR2 LQKENI. In DNA, the CDR3 is TGTGCCAGCTCAACTCGGACTAGCGGCACAGATACGCAGTATTTT. Translating it yields CASSTRTSGTDTQYF.

This chain joins TRBV14 and TRBJ1-2; maybe TRBD1 (5 bases). The germline V gene encodes CDR1 SGHDN and CDR2 FVKESK. This CDR3 comprises 17 residues. Trimming pared 0 bases from V and 2 bases from J, leaving 16 bases between. For the CDR3, the DNA is TGTGCCAGCAGCCAAGAGTTCCAAGGGGCCGTGAACTATGGCTACACCTTC. Translated: CASSQEFQGAVNYGYTF.

V is TRBV5-1 and J is TRBJ2-3; D gene ambiguous. The V end lost 4 bases, the J end lost 3 bases, and 12 bases lay between the germline ends. There are 14 residues in the CDR3. CDR1 is SGHRS, CDR2 YFSETQ, per germline. The CDR3 nucleotides are TGCGCCAGCAGCCCAACTGCCGGGACAGATACGCAGTATTTT. Amino acids: CASSPTAGTDTQYF.

The rearrangement links TRBV6-4 to TRBJ2-3; perhaps TRBD2 as D (7 bases). CDR1 MRHNA and CDR2 SNTAGT come from the germline V gene. This CDR3 is 16 amino acids long. The V gene lost 5 bases and the J gene lost 2 bases, with 17 bases spanning the gap. The CDR3 sequence is CASSRRGGSDTDTQYF. CDR3 nucleotides: TGTGCCAGCAGTAGAAGGGGGGGGTCGGACACAGATACGCAGTATTTT.

V and J are TRBV5-1 and TRBJ2-3; D possibly corresponds to TRBD2 (6 bases). This CDR3 region has 16 residues. V lost 4 bases, J lost 2 bases, and 17 bases lay in between. Germline V gene lookup returns CDR1 SGHRS and CDR2 YFSETQ. CDR3 in amino acids: CASSLSGGDPTDTQYF. The CDR3 DNA reads as TGCGCCAGCAGCCTTTCGGGCGGGGACCCCACAGATACGCAGTATTTT.

This clone is categorized as medium-sized. The rearrangement uses TRBV7-3 and TRBJ1-6; TRBD1 agrees at 10 bases. The J segment lost 8 bases and the V segment lost 8 bases, leaving 6 bases of the junction unmatched. The V gene's germline CDR1 is SGHTA and CDR2 FQGTGA. The CDR3 runs 14 residues. The CDR3 sequence is CASGPGTGDSPLHF. The CDR3 DNA reads as TGTGCCAGCGGCCCCGGGACAGGGGATTCACCCCTCCACTTT.

This chain links TRBV18 with TRBJ2-2, with 8 bases lining up with TRBD2. V lost 3 bases, J lost 7 bases, and 7 bases stayed unmatched. The CDR3 length is 15 residues. Germline assignment: CDR1 KGHSH and CDR2 LQKENI. The CDR3 reads CASSPTGTSFGELFF. The DNA of the CDR3 is TGTGCCAGCTCACCCACCGGGACTAGTTTCGGGGAGCTGTTTTTT.